This entry features one T cell receptor (beta chain) sequence. Some clones are missing from TCRdb's copy, which holds only in-frame ones; the method was immunoSEQ multiplex PCR. The data show roughly 400,000 clones, more than 80% seen once. This sample stems from a study of blood T cell repertoires in COVID-19. Overall study context: COVID-19 samples, acute and convalescent, were from the United States, Italy and Spain. T cells, B-cell-depleted T cells, or PBMCs provided the cDNA or gDNA that served as material.

Germline values: CDR1 SEHNR, CDR2 FQNEAQ (reference sequence). With 6 bases removed from V and 2 bases from J, the gap between germline ends came to 16 bases. The CDR3 has 16 amino acids. The V and J genes are TRBV7-9 and TRBJ2-2, with D possibly being TRBD1 (5 bases). The receptor was isolated from a man aged 25-45 years who had recovered from COVID-19. Sample: PBMCs or T cells enriched from blood (not recorded which). CDR3 nucleotides: TGTGCCAGCAGTCAAAGGGCAGGACAAAACACCGGGGAGCTGTTTTTT. Translating gives CASSQRAGQNTGELFF.